This T cell receptor beta chain was recovered during a study of CD8 T cells in ankylosing spondylitis. Study-wide points: Disease-linked clones reportedly showed significant enrichment in matched ankylosing spondylitis synovial fluid. Blood from ankylosing spondylitis patients appeared to carry a characteristic eight-variant TCR beta motif. Past research had described some motif variants in reactive arthritis synovial fluid and blood.

By quantitative 5'-RACE with molecular barcodes, the TCR beta libraries were made. TCRdb called the 5' RACE reads again in MiXCR, with one record for every CDR3 protein. The table records over 450,000 distinct CDR3 sequences, 9.5% to 15% of them present only once. About this clonotype: Its specificity is not known.

This CDR3 region has 16 residues. J was trimmed by 5 bases and V by 7 bases; bases with no gene match: 13. Germline V gene data show CDR1 as MNHEY and CDR2 as SMNVEV (reference sequence). V gene TRBV27 combines with J gene TRBJ1-2, with 10 bases matching TRBD1. This receptor was identified in a male donor with ankylosing spondylitis. The specimen was blood, either unsorted or a sorted T cell fraction (not recorded which). CDR3 sequence (DNA): TGTGCCAGCACCCGCGTGACAGGGGGCCGACAGTATGGCTACACCTTC. Protein: CASTRVTGGRQYGYTF.